Following are 17 T cell receptor beta chains from one sample sequenced in a study of shared clonotypes between healthy human individuals. Only in-frame clones appear in the TCRdb table, and some are missing; sequencing was by immunoSEQ multiplex PCR. The sample lists 950,000 to 1,100,000 clones; about four fifths were seen once. The sequenced sample consisted of memory CD4+ T cells from PBMCs. The subset denotes: CD45RA-negative fraction. These receptors all come from a man between 18 and 35 years old in good health. Some clones in this sample may be carry-over from other donors' samples.

The chain recombines TRBV30 with TRBJ2-1; TRBD2 might be the D (8 bases). Deletions cut 1 base from V and 8 bases from J, with 21 bases between. CDR3 length: 16 amino acids. Germline V gives CDR1 GTSNPN, CDR2 SVGIG (reference sequence). DNA for the CDR3: TGTGCCTGGAGTGGGTCCAGGGGGACTAGTAGGTATGAGCAGTTCTTC. This gives the protein CAWSGSRGTSRYEQFF.

J is TRBJ2-5 and V is TRBV19; no clear D gene. The CDR3 runs 13 residues. The germline V gene encodes CDR1 LNHDA and CDR2 SQIVND (reference sequence). V lost 1 base and J 3 bases, leaving 6 bases between the germline ends. The CDR3 sequence is CASSIVLEETQYF. The CDR3 DNA reads TGTGCCAGTAGTATAGTGCTAGAAGAGACCCAGTACTTC.

V and J are TRBV6-5 and TRBJ2-5; the D gene is possibly TRBD1 (6 bases). CDR3 length equals 12 residues. The V gene's germline CDR1 is MNHEY and CDR2 SVGAGI. V was clipped by 7 bases and J by 2 bases, with 8 bases between them. CDR3 DNA: TGTGCCAGCAAGAGGGGGCAAGAGACCCAGTACTTC. Amino acid sequence: CASKRGQETQYF.

This clone was seen once. CDR3 bases: TGTGCCAGCAGTGAAAAGGGCACCTACACTGAAGCTTTCTTT. This translates into CASSEKGTYTEAFF. The rearrangement links TRBV6-1 to TRBJ1-1; D not certain. This CDR3 is built from 14 residues. Germline lookup yields CDR1 MNHNS and CDR2 SASEGT. Trimming removed 2 bases at V and 3 bases at J, with 10 bases between.

The chain uses TRBV19 and TRBJ1-5; D gene unclear. Germline CDR1 is LNHDA and CDR2 is SQIVND (reference sequence). The germline V and J ends were trimmed by 3 bases and 5 bases, with 14 bases remaining between them. The CDR3 runs to 15 residues. CDR3 sequence (DNA): TGTGCCAGTAGTATCACTAGGCAGCCCCATCAGCCCCAGCATTTT. Protein sequence: CASSITRQPHQPQHF. The entire variable domain, with the rest obtained from reference TRBV19 and TRBJ1-5, is as follows: DGGITQSPKYLFRKEGQNVTLSCEQNLNHDAMYWYRQDPGQGLRLIYYSQIVNDFQKGDIAEGYSVSREKKESFPLTVTSAQKNPTAFYLCASSITRQPHQPQHFGDGTRLSIL.

This clone has only a few counts. CDR3 in DNA: TGTGCCAGCAGTTTAACGGGACCATATAGCGGGAGAGGGGGAGAGACCCAGTACTTC. Encoded protein: CASSLTGPYSGRGGETQYF. The chain employs TRBV27 and TRBJ2-5, with TRBD2 identical over 9 bases. V was pared by 2 bases and J by 4 bases, with 17 bases of the junction left unmatched. CDR1 and CDR2 from the germline V gene are MNHEY and SMNVEV (reference sequence). The CDR3 runs 19 residues.

The CDR3 protein is CASAPGLAGNEQFF. DNA of the CDR3: TGTGCCAGCGCCCCCGGACTAGCCGGGAATGAGCAGTTCTTC. The chain carries TRBV2 and TRBJ2-1, with 8 bases that match TRBD2. Germline V gene data show CDR1 as SNHLY and CDR2 as FYNNEI. Germline trimming cut 8 bases from V and 7 bases from J; bases unmatched to any gene: 10. The CDR3 spans 14 residues.

The J gene is TRBJ2-7, the V gene TRBV6-6; D gene unclear. V was cut by 0 bases and J by 8 bases, with 5 bases left in between. The germline V gene encodes CDR1 MNHNY and CDR2 SVGAGI (reference sequence). This CDR3 comprises 11 residues. The CDR3 DNA sequence: TGTGCCAGCAGTTACTCGGGGAAGCAGTACTTC. It yields the protein CASSYSGKQYF.

This clone was detected once. V gene TRBV2 combines with J gene TRBJ1-4; 9 bases are shared with TRBD1. There are 17 residues in the CDR3. Trimming took 5 bases from V and 7 from J; bases not matched to a gene: 14. Per germline, CDR1 SNHLY and CDR2 FYNNEI. CDR3 sequence (DNA): TGTGCCAGCAGTAGACTCAATCCGGGACAGGGCAGTGAAAAACTGTTTTTT. Its translation: CASSRLNPGQGSEKLFF.

The genes are TRBV5-6 and TRBJ2-7; 12 nucleotides match TRBD2. This CDR3 is 16 amino acids long. V was clipped by 4 bases and J by 1 base; unmatched bases: 6. Looked up from germline, CDR1 is SGHDT and CDR2 is YYEEEE. CDR3 in DNA: TGTGCCAGCAGCCCACTAGGGACTAGCGGGTCCTACGAGCAGTACTTC. Amino acids: CASSPLGTSGSYEQYF. The variable domain in full, completed from reference TRBV5-6 and TRBJ2-7, reads DAGVTQSPTHLIKTRGQQVTLRCSPKSGHDTVSWYQQALGQGPQFIFQYYEEEERQRGNFPDRFSGHQFPNYSSELNVNALLLGDSALYLCASSPLGTSGSYEQYFGPGTRLTVT.

Only one count was recorded for this clone. The same CDR3 also results from other DNA sequences found in this sample. CDR3 amino acids: CASSPLVGSSYNEQFF. The CDR3 DNA reads TGCGCCAGCAGCCCTTTGGTTGGGAGCTCCTACAATGAGCAGTTCTTC. The J gene is TRBJ2-1, the V gene TRBV5-1, with D perhaps TRBD2 (5 bases). Germline V gene sequence: CDR1 SGHRS, CDR2 YFSETQ. The CDR3 is 16 residues long. Deletions cut 4 bases from V and 0 bases from J, with 14 bases between. The complete variable domain, with remaining parts taken from reference TRBV5-1 and TRBJ2-1, reads KAGVTQTPRYLIKTRGQQVTLSCSPISGHRSVSWYQQTPGQGLQFLFEYFSETQRNKGNFPGRFSGRQFSNSRSEMNVSTLELGDSALYLCASSPLVGSSYNEQFFGPGTRLTVL.

The chain employs TRBV7-2 and TRBJ1-2; 8 nucleotides agree with TRBD1. CDR3 length equals 14 residues. The germline V gene has CDR1 SGHTA and CDR2 FQGNSA. V lost 5 bases and J lost 8; bases outside the gene matches: 10. CDR3 nucleotide sequence: TGTGCCAGCAGCGCCGGGACAGGTCTATGGGGCTACACCTTC. Its protein product is CASSAGTGLWGYTF.

The chain combines TRBV29-1 with TRBJ2-1; TRBD1 matches at 9 bases. Germline V gives CDR1 SQVTM, CDR2 ANQGSEA. The V and J ends lost 7 bases and 7 bases, in that order; junction bases with no gene match: 11. CDR3 length: 14 amino acids. CDR3 coding DNA: TGCAGCGCCCTTGGGGACAGGGCTGGGAATGAGCAGTTCTTC. Its translation: CSALGDRAGNEQFF.

The genes are TRBV5-1 and TRBJ2-1, with TRBD1 matching over 8 bases. The V gene's germline CDR1 is SGHRS and CDR2 YFSETQ. The CDR3 length is 14 residues. Trimming cost V 2 bases and J 4 bases; bases outside gene matches: 2. The DNA of the CDR3 is TGCGCCAGCAGCTTTGACAGGGGTTACAATGAGCAGTTCTTC. Residues: CASSFDRGYNEQFF.

CDR3: CASSQDDLVHGELFF. The CDR3 nucleotides are TGTGCCAGCAGCCAAGACGACCTAGTTCACGGGGAGCTGTTTTTT. This chain links TRBV4-2 with TRBJ2-2; D is ambiguous. Germline CDR1 LGHNA, CDR2 YNFKEQ. The CDR3 extends over 15 amino acids. Trimming pared 0 bases from V and 7 bases from J, leaving 12 bases between.

Written as DNA, the CDR3 is TGTGCCAGCTCACCATACACGACAGGGGGCAATAACGAGCAGTACTTC. Translation: CASSPYTTGGNNEQYF. The chain combines TRBV18 with TRBJ2-7; 10 positions agree with TRBD1. The germline CDR1 and CDR2 sequences are KGHSH and LQKENI. This CDR3 has 16 residues. The trim removed 2 bases at V and 5 bases at J, leaving 9 bases unmatched.

V and J are TRBV28 and TRBJ1-1; perhaps TRBD1 as D (6 bases). Germline V gene lookup returns CDR1 MDHEN and CDR2 SYDVKM. V lost 5 bases, J lost 4 bases, and 8 bases lay in between. The CDR3 is 12 residues long. The CDR3 sequence: CASSPRGTEAFF. CDR3 coding DNA: TGTGCCAGCAGTCCCAGGGGCACTGAAGCTTTCTTT.